The 24 T cell receptor beta chains given below trace back to one sample, sequenced in a study of blood T cells in healthy people across ages. For the second PCR, which ran for roughly 7 to 11 cycles, a sample-barcoded 5' primer and a J-beta primer mix were used. TCRdb reanalysed the 5' RACE reads using MiXCR and keeps one entry per CDR3 protein. The sample has 700,000 or so distinct CDR3 sequences, 22% seen once. The sequenced material came from blood. The receptor set was obtained from a man aged 65-85 years in good health.

Regarding this clonotype: The junction shows a germline mismatch at one end, possibly a read error. V is TRBV11-2 and J is TRBJ2-1; D not certain. Germline V gene sequence: CDR1 SGHAT, CDR2 FQNNGV. The CDR3 is 12 amino acids. CDR3 residues: CANSLGIQEQFF. CDR3 nucleotide sequence: TGTGCCAACAGCCTGGGGATACAGGAGCAGTTCTTC.

Many counts were recorded for this clonotype. The chain employs TRBV20-1 and TRBJ2-1, with D unresolved. Germline CDR1 DFQATT, CDR2 SNEGSKA (reference sequence). CDR3 length: 11 residues. Trimming stripped 0 bases from V and 9 bases from J, with 6 bases between. CDR3 sequence reads: CSARDHVEQFF. The CDR3 DNA is TGCAGTGCTAGAGATCACGTTGAGCAGTTCTTC.

This sequence joins TRBV7-9 and TRBJ2-1; D gene ambiguous. CDR3 length: 17 residues. Trimming took off 4 bases at V and 0 bases at J, with 16 bases between the two ends. Looked up from germline, CDR1 is SEHNR and CDR2 is FQNEAQ (reference sequence). This CDR3 reads CASSSPSEVSSYNEQFF. The CDR3 nucleotides are TGTGCCAGCAGCTCCCCCTCTGAGGTTAGCTCCTACAATGAGCAGTTCTTC.

This clonotype was seen a handful of times. The CDR3 sequence: CASSLRTQYF. In DNA, the CDR3 is TGTGCCAGCAGCCTTCGCACGCAGTATTTT. The chain employs TRBV21-1 and TRBJ2-3. TRBV21-1 is tagged as a pseudogene. This CDR3 has 10 amino acids.

V and J are TRBV5-1 and TRBJ2-1, with D maybe TRBD2 (5 bases). V lost 2 bases to trimming and J lost 6 bases, with 12 bases between them. Germline CDR1 is SGHRS and CDR2 is YFSETQ. This CDR3 is built from 14 residues. For the CDR3, the DNA is TGCGCCAGCAGCTTAGACGGGATTATCAATGAGCAGTTCTTC. Protein sequence: CASSLDGIINEQFF.

V is TRBV27 and J is TRBJ2-3; perhaps D is TRBD1 or TRBD2 (5 bases each). CDR3 length: 15 amino acids. Germline-derived CDR1 and CDR2 are MNHEY and SMNVEV (reference sequence). V dropped 2 bases and J dropped 5 bases, with 14 bases sitting between them. The CDR3 bases are TGTGCCAGCAGTTTAAGGTGGTCTGGGGGAGATACGCAGTATTTT. Protein: CASSLRWSGGDTQYF.

In the case of this clonotype: The CDR3 end shows no conserved phenylalanine or tryptophan, and so a read error is likely. The chain recombines TRBV12-3 or TRBV12-4 with TRBJ2-5, with 9 bases matching TRBD2. This CDR3 region has 15 residues. Trimming removed 2 bases from V and 3 bases from J; junction bases left unmatched: 4. CDR3 sequence: CASSLRASGKETQYL. CDR3 nucleotides: TGTGCCAGCAGTTTAAGGGCTAGCGGGAAAGAGACCCAGTACCTC.

This clonotype was counted between two and nine times. This chain connects TRBV29-1 to TRBJ1-2, with 7 bases identical to TRBD1. The junction had 7 bases not matched to a gene; V was cut back by 3 bases and J by 6 bases. The CDR3 spans 13 residues. Germline loops: CDR1 SQVTM, CDR2 ANQGSEA. The CDR3 DNA is TGCAGCGTTGATACCGACAGGGAGAATGGCTACACCTTC. Amino acid sequence: CSVDTDRENGYTF.

Ten or more counts support this clonotype. V is TRBV11-2 and J is TRBJ2-1; D could derive from TRBD1 or TRBD2 (5 bases each). V was trimmed by 0 bases and J by 15 bases, leaving 15 bases between them. CDR1 is SGHAT and CDR2 is FQNNGV in the germline V gene. The CDR3 is made up of 13 amino acids. The CDR3 sequence is CASSLDGTGNRFF. CDR3 sequence (DNA): TGTGCCAGCAGCTTAGATGGGACGGGGAACCGGTTCTTC. Filled out from reference TRBV11-2 and TRBJ2-1, the complete variable domain reads EAGVAQSPRYKIIEKRQSVAFWCNPISGHATLYWYQQILGQGPKLLIQFQNNGVVDDSQLPKDRFSAERLKGVDSTLKIQPAKLEDSAVYLCASSLDGTGNRFFGPGTRLTVL.

This clonotype was observed a handful of times. The V and J genes are TRBV5-1 and TRBJ2-3; 11 bases fit TRBD2. Germline V gives CDR1 SGHRS, CDR2 YFSETQ. The CDR3 covers 16 residues. The trim removed 3 bases at V and 3 bases at J, leaving 6 bases unmatched. The CDR3 loop is CASSSLTSGKTDTQYF. The CDR3 DNA reads TGCGCCAGCAGCTCGTTGACTAGCGGGAAGACAGATACGCAGTATTTT.

The rearrangement uses TRBV5-1 and TRBJ2-7; D ambiguous. Between the trimmed V and J ends, which lost 0 bases and 3 bases, there was a span of 13 bases. Germline V gives CDR1 SGHRS, CDR2 YFSETQ. CDR3 size: 15 residues. As DNA, the CDR3 is TGCGCCAGCAGCTTGGGACGCCTCAACTACTACGAGCAGTACGTC. Protein sequence: CASSLGRLNYYEQYV.

The chain combines TRBV25-1 with TRBJ1-4; a possible D gene is TRBD1 (5 bases). V gave up 9 bases and J gave up 7 bases, with 30 bases separating them. This CDR3 is 18 amino acids long. Germline V gives CDR1 MGHDK, CDR2 SYGVNS. CDR3 sequence: CARTRDTREGIEGEKLFF. DNA for the CDR3: TGTGCCAGGACAAGGGATACCCGGGAGGGGATAGAAGGTGAAAAACTGTTTTTT.

There are a few counts of this clonotype. The genes are TRBV6-1 and TRBJ2-5, with a possible D match to TRBD2 (5 bases). V was clipped by 0 bases and J by 3 bases, with 11 bases between them. The CDR3 has 15 amino acids. Per the germline V gene, CDR1 is MNHNS and CDR2 is SASEGT. CDR3 sequence reads: CASSEAGVDKETQYF. CDR3 nucleotide sequence: TGTGCCAGCAGTGAAGCGGGAGTGGATAAAGAGACCCAGTACTTC.

The chain couples TRBV5-6 to TRBJ1-3; D is unresolved. Germline V gives CDR1 SGHDT, CDR2 YYEEEE. This CDR3 comprises 13 residues. V was clipped by 1 base and J by 1 base, with 3 bases between them. CDR3 sequence reads: CASSLWSGNTIYF. The CDR3 DNA is TGTGCCAGCAGCTTGTGGTCTGGAAACACCATATATTTT. The entire variable domain, with the rest obtained from reference TRBV5-6 and TRBJ1-3, is as follows: DAGVTQSPTHLIKTRGQQVTLRCSPKSGHDTVSWYQQALGQGPQFIFQYYEEEERQRGNFPDRFSGHQFPNYSSELNVNALLLGDSALYLCASSLWSGNTIYFGEGSWLTVV.

This clonotype was recorded a few times. This chain links TRBV6-1 with TRBJ2-3, with 7 bases aligning to TRBD2. CDR1 and CDR2 from the germline V gene are MNHNS and SASEGT. V gave up 7 bases and J gave up 2 bases; unmatched junction bases: 9. The CDR3 consists of 15 residues. CDR3 coding DNA: TGTGCCAGCACCGAAAGCGGGGCAGACACAGATACGCAGTATTTT. It encodes CASTESGADTDTQYF.

Many counts were recorded for this clonotype. The chain's CDR3 is CASSGRTQYF. The CDR3 DNA follows: TGTGCCAGCAGTGGGCGGACCCAGTACTTC. The chain carries TRBV12-3 or TRBV12-4 and TRBJ2-5; D remains ambiguous. V gave up 5 bases and J gave up 7 bases, with 5 bases separating them. The CDR3 spans 10 residues.

The rearrangement links TRBV12-3 or TRBV12-4 to TRBJ2-7, with D maybe TRBD1 (7 bases). V was cut by 3 bases and J by 2 bases, with 11 bases left in between. The CDR3 loop spans 14 amino acids. CDR3 in DNA: TGTGCCAGCAGTTTCCAGGGGGGAACCTACGAGCAGTACTTC. Translated: CASSFQGGTYEQYF.

This rearrangement joins TRBV7-9 to TRBJ2-5, with D unclear. The better agreement between TRBJ2-7 and the DNA end casts doubt on the J call. CDR3 length equals 14 residues. Germline lookup yields CDR1 SEHNR and CDR2 FQNEAQ (reference sequence). The CDR3 reads CASSPDRPPYEQYF. DNA for the CDR3: TGTGCCAGCAGCCCGGATCGTCCTCCGTACGAGCAGTACTTC.

The chain combines TRBV6-6 with TRBJ2-5; no clear D gene. The CDR3 is 11 residues long. CDR1 MNHNY and CDR2 SVGAGI come from the germline V gene (reference sequence). V was clipped by 5 bases and J by 5 bases, with 6 bases between them. CDR3 nucleotides: TGTGCCAGCAGTAAAATGGAGACCCAGTACTTC. This encodes CASSKMETQYF.

The chain employs TRBV12-3 or TRBV12-4 and TRBJ1-2; possibly TRBD1 for D (6 bases). The CDR3 is 13 amino acids. V was clipped by 3 bases and J by 6 bases, with 11 bases between them. The CDR3 nucleotides are TGTGCCAGCAGTTTCACAGGGTCGGATGGCTACACCTTC. It yields the protein CASSFTGSDGYTF.

The rearrangement uses TRBV25-1 and TRBJ2-7; 12 bases fit TRBD2. The J call is in doubt because the DNA end fits TRBJ2-5 better. The CDR3 sequence is 16 residues long. Germline CDR1 and CDR2: MGHDK and SYGVNS. The CDR3 loop reads CASSDSTSGGLWTQYF. The CDR3 DNA reads as TGTGCCAGCAGTGATTCGACTAGCGGGGGCCTTTGGACCCAGTACTTC.

The chain couples TRBV12-3 or TRBV12-4 to TRBJ1-2; a possible D gene is TRBD1 (6 bases). The V and J ends lost 8 bases and 0 bases respectively, with 22 bases between them. The CDR3 spans 17 residues. CDR3 nucleotides: TGTGCCAGCGTCACCTGGTGGGGGGCTCTATCTAACTATGGCTACACCTTC. Residues: CASVTWWGALSNYGYTF.

This clonotype was counted only a few times. The CDR3 DNA reads as TGTGCCAGCGTAACCAGACTGAACACCGGGGAGCTGTTTTTT. This gives the protein CASVTRLNTGELFF. The V and J genes are TRBV12-3 or TRBV12-4 and TRBJ2-2; D is ambiguous. V lost 8 bases to trimming and J lost 1 base, with 11 bases between them. The CDR3 runs to 14 residues.

This clonotype turned up a few times. This chain uses TRBV2 with TRBJ2-7; 7 bases map to TRBD2. This CDR3 has 13 residues. In germline, CDR1 is SNHLY, CDR2 FYNNEI. The ends lost 6 bases at V and 5 bases at J; junction bases unmatched: 7. CDR3 in amino acids: CASSGEGLDEQYF. The CDR3 DNA reads as TGTGCCAGCAGCGGGGAGGGTCTGGACGAGCAGTACTTC.